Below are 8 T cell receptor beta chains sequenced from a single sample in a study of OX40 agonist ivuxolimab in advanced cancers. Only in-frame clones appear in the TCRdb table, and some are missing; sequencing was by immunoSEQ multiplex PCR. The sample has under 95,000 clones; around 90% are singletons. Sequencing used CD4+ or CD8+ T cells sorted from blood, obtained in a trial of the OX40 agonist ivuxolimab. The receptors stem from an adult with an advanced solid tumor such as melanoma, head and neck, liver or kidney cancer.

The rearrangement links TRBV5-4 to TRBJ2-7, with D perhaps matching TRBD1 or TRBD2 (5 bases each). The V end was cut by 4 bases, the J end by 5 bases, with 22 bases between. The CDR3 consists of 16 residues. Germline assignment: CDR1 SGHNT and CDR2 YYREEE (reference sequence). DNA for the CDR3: TGTGCCAGCAGCCTAAACCTAGACAGCCCCGGGAACGAGCAGTACTTC. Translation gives CASSLNLDSPGNEQYF.

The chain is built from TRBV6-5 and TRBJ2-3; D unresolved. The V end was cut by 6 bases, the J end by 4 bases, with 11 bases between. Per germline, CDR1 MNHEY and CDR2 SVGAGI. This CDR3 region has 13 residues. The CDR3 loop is CASSQSGPDTQYF. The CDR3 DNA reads TGTGCCAGCAGCCAATCGGGTCCAGATACGCAGTATTTT.

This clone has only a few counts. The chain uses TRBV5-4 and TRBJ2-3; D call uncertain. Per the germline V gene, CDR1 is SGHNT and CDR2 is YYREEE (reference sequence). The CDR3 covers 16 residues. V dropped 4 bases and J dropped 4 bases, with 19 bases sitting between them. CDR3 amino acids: CASSLSPLVKADTQYF. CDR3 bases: TGTGCCAGCAGCCTTAGCCCGCTAGTGAAGGCAGATACGCAGTATTTT.

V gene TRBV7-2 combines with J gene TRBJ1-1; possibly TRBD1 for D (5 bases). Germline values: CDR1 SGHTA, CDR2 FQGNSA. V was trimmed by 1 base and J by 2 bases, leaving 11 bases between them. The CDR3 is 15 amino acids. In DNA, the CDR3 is TGTGCCAGCAGCTTAGGTCGGCAGGGAAACACTGAAGCTTTCTTT. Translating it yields CASSLGRQGNTEAFF.

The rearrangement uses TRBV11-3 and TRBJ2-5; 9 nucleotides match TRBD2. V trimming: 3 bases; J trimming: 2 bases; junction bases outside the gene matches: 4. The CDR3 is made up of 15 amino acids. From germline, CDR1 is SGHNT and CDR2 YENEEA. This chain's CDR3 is CASSFSSGAQETQYF. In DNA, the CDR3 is TGTGCCAGCAGCTTTTCTAGCGGGGCACAAGAGACCCAGTACTTC.

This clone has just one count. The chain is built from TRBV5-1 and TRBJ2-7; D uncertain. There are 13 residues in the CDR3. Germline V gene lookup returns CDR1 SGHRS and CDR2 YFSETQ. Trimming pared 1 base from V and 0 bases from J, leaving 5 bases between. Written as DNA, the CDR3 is TGCGCCAGCAGCTTGTTTTCCTCCTACGAGCAGTACTTC. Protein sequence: CASSLFSSYEQYF.

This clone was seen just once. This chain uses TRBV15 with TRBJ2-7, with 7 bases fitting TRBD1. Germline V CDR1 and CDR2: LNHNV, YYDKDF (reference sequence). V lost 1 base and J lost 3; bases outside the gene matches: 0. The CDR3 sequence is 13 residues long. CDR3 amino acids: CATSRGDSYEQYF. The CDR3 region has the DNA TGTGCCACCAGCAGAGGGGACAGCTACGAGCAGTACTTC.

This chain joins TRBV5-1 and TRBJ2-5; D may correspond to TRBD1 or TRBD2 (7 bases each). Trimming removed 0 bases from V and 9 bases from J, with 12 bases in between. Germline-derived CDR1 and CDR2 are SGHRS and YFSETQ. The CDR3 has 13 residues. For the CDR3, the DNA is TGCGCCAGCAGCTTGGCAGGGGGGAGGGCCCAGTACTTC. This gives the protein CASSLAGGRAQYF. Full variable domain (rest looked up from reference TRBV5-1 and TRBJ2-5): KAGVTQTPRYLIKTRGQQVTLSCSPISGHRSVSWYQQTPGQGLQFLFEYFSETQRNKGNFPGRFSGRQFSNSRSEMNVSTLELGDSALYLCASSLAGGRAQYFGPGTRLLVL.